This TCR beta chain originates from a study of spatial heterogeneity in lung cancer. As for the study in general: More beta-chain than alpha-chain sequences were consistently detected. On average, each unique TCR and UMI combination appeared more than ten times in raw reads.

This clonotype was seen a handful of times. CDR1 and CDR2 (germline): SGHTA, FQGNSA. The V and J ends lost 1 base and 6 bases respectively, with 9 bases between them. CDR3 size: 13 residues. Described time point: sample taken at primary tumor resection. Donation came from 70 or so patients with untreated early-stage non-small cell lung cancer. The study sequenced unsorted whole RNA from tumor, nontumor lung or frozen PBMC. From the 5' RACE reads, TCRdb called clonotypes with MiXCR, one entry per CDR3 protein. The repertoire has some 9,600 distinct CDR3 sequences, 6.1% of them found once; the top ten carry about 28%.

The V gene is TRBV7-2, the J gene TRBJ1-2; D remains ambiguous. This clonotype was obtained from a male donor with early-stage non-small cell lung cancer. Sequences were derived from normal lung tissue next to the tumor, sampled at surgery. In nucleotides, the CDR3 is TGTGCCAGCAGCTTAGGAACCGGGGATGGCTACACCTTC. This codes for CASSLGTGDGYTF.